This TCR beta chain was documented in a study of shared clonotypes between healthy human individuals. The repertoire was sequenced with immunoSEQ multiplex PCR; TCRdb's copy has only in-frame clones and lacks some. The profile covers fewer than 3 million clones, with around 92% appearing a single time and around 0.35% taken by the ten largest. Participating donors were healthy, HIV-negative adults free of recent acute infections or vaccinations. Germline loops: CDR1 SGHNT, CDR2 YYREEE (reference sequence). The CDR3 is made up of 15 amino acids. V dropped 1 base and J dropped 5 bases, with 15 bases sitting between them.

Sequenced: naive CD4+ T cells from PBMCs. Subset of the sample: CD45RA+ positively selected. The chain carries TRBV5-4 and TRBJ2-5; tentatively, D is TRBD2 (6 bases). The clonotype comes from a man aged 18 to 29 in good health. Some clones in this sample may be carry-over from other donors' samples. CDR3 in DNA: TGTGCCAGCAGCTTGCCCCTGGGAGGCGGGGAGACCCAGTACTTC. Translation gives CASSLPLGGGETQYF.